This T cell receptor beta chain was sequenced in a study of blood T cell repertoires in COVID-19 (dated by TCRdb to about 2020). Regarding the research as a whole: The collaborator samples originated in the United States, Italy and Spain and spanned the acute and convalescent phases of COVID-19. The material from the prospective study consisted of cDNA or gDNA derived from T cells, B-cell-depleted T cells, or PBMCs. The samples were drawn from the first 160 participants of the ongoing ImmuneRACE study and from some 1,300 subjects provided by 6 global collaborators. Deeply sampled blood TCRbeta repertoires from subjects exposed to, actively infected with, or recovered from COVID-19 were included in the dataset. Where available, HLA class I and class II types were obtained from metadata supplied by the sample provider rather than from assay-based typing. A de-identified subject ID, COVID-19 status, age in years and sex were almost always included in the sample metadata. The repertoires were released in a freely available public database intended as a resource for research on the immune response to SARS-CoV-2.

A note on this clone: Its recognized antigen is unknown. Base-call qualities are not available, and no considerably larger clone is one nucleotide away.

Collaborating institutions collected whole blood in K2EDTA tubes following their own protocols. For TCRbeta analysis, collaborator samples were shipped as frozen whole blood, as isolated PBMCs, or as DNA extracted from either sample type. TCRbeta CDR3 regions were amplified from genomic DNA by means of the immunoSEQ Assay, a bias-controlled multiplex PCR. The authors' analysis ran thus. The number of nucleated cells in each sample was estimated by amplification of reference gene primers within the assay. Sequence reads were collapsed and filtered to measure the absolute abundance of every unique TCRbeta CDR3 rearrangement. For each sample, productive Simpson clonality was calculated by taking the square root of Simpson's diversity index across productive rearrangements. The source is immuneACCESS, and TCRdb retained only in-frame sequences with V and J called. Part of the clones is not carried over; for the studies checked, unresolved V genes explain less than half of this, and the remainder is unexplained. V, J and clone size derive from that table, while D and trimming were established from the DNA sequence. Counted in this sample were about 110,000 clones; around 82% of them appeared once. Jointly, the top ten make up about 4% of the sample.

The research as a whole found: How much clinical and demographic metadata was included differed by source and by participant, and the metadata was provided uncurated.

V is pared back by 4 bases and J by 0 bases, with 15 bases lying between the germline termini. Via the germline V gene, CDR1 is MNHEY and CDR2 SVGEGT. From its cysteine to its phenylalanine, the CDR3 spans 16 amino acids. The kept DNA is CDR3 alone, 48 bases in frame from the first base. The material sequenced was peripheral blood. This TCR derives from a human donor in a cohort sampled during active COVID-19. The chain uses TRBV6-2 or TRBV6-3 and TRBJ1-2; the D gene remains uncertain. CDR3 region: CASSSLGRGANYGYTF. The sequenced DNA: TGTGCCAGCAGTTCCCTCGGACGGGGAGCTAACTATGGCTACACCTTC.